This TCR beta chain was found in a study of T cell repertoires in cytomegalovirus infection. Germline CDR1 LNHDA, CDR2 SQIVND (reference sequence). The ends were cut back, 6 bases at V and 13 bases at J, with 22 bases in the middle. The CDR3 totals 15 residues. TCRdb re-analysed the reads in MiXCR, keeping a single row per CDR3 protein. This sample yields some 800,000 distinct CDR3 sequences, of which 30% to 35% are seen a single time; approximately 13% belongs to the top ten. As regards this clonotype: The antigen is unknown.

The sequenced sample was cultured CD8+ T cells from PBMCs, obtained from culture after CMV antigen stimulation. The TCR was taken from a human donor in good health (CMV status not recorded). Some clones in this sample may be carry-over from other donors' samples. The chain employs TRBV19 and TRBJ1-6; D remains unclear. The CDR3, as DNA: TGTGCCAGTAGAATTGGGCTTGCCAGGCTTCATCCCCTCCACTTT. Translated: CASRIGLARLHPLHF.